This T cell receptor beta chain was profiled in a study of blood T cell repertoires in COVID-19 (dated by TCRdb to between 2020 and 2021). In terms of the full investigation: Collaborator samples came from the United States, Italy and Spain and covered acute and convalescent phases of COVID-19. The prospective study material was composed of cDNA or gDNA derived from T cells, B-cell-depleted T cells, or PBMCs. The dataset comprised deeply sampled blood TCRbeta repertoires from subjects exposed to, actively infected with, or recovered from COVID-19. The repertoires were released in a freely available public database intended as a resource for research on the immune response to SARS-CoV-2. Samples came from the ongoing ImmuneRACE study (first 160 participants) plus 1,254 subjects from 6 global collaborators. The sample metadata nearly always contained a de-identified subject ID, COVID-19 status, age in years and sex. Where HLA class I and class II types were available, the types were taken from metadata supplied by the sample provider, not from assay-based typing.

Each collaborating institution followed its own protocols to collect whole blood in K2EDTA tubes. For TCRbeta analysis, collaborators shipped samples in one of three forms: frozen whole blood, isolated PBMCs, or DNA extracted from either of those sample types. After removal of 0 bases from V and 1 base from J, the junction retains 6 bases not matched to a gene. CDR1 and CDR2, per the germline V gene, are SGHRS and YFSETQ. From its cysteine to its phenylalanine, the CDR3 spans 16 amino acids. Only the CDR3 portion is preserved as DNA: 48 bases, with reading frame beginning at the first base. Comment on this clone: Its antigen remains undetermined. Per-base quality was not reported, and no clone a single base away is much larger than it.

The immunoSEQ Assay, a bias-controlled multiplex PCR, was used to amplify TCRbeta CDR3 regions from genomic DNA. In the paper's pipeline: The number of nucleated cells in each sample was estimated by amplification of reference gene primers within the assay. To quantify the absolute abundance of each unique TCRbeta CDR3 rearrangement, sequence reads were collapsed and filtered. For each sample, productive Simpson clonality was calculated as the square root of Simpson's diversity index over productive rearrangements. The table comes from immuneACCESS by way of TCRdb, which keeps in-frame sequences with V and J called. Part of the clones is missing from these tables; in studies checked, under half for an unresolved V gene and the rest for unknown reasons. For V, J and clone size, that table is used; D and trimming come from the DNA. For this sample the table gives around 250,000 clones, of which around 86% were detected only once. Over 8% of the sample is taken by the ten largest.

Results the study describes overall, beyond this receptor: Clinical and demographic metadata were provided uncurated, with the amount varying by source and participant.

Here the chain combines TRBV5-1 and TRBJ2-7; 8 of the junction bases match TRBD2. Specimen: peripheral blood. The TCR sequence derives from a man aged 40-55 years with active or convalescent COVID-19. The sequence in DNA is TGCGCCAGCAGCTTGGGGGTCGGGAGGGGTTCCTACGAGCAGTACTTC. It encodes CASSLGVGRGSYEQYF.